This T cell receptor beta chain was observed in a study of monozygotic twins with inflammatory bowel disease. Points from the study as a whole: Support was absent for any single strong signal or clonotype linked to IBD.

A note on this clonotype: Its antigen is undetermined.

UMIs bearing a 6-nucleotide sample barcode were added through template switching. TCRdb re-called the 5' RACE reads and gives one entry per CDR3 protein, without DNA. The listing contains about 450,000 distinct CDR3 sequences. CDR1 SGHRS and CDR2 YFSETQ come from the germline V gene. The CDR3 spans 17 residues. The V and J genes are TRBV5-1 and TRBJ2-6; TCRdb's assignment of TRBD1 cannot be checked, as there is no DNA. The source is a human donor with ulcerative colitis or Crohn's disease, or a healthy co-twin of an affected twin (not recorded which). The sample was blood. The CDR3 sequence: CASSSRVDSSGANVLTF.